This record looks at one T cell receptor beta chain sequence and its context. 60 Vbeta and 13 Jbeta primers were used in PCR. Only in-frame clones appear in the TCRdb table, and some are missing; sequencing was by immunoSEQ multiplex PCR. Here the sample spans roughly 99,000 clones, roughly 79% being singletons. The data derive from a study of cytomegalovirus exposure and HLA in healthy donors. Per the germline V gene, CDR1 is MDHEN and CDR2 is SYDVKM. This CDR3 is built from 13 residues. The chain couples TRBV28 to TRBJ2-5; 7 bases fit TRBD1. The J call is doubtful: the DNA matches TRBJ2-7 better. This TCR derives from a woman in her forties in good health and CMV-seronegative. Sequencing input: PBMCs. This CDR3 is CASRDSRTYEQYF. As DNA, the CDR3 is TGTGCCAGCCGGGACAGCAGAACCTACGAGCAGTACTTC.